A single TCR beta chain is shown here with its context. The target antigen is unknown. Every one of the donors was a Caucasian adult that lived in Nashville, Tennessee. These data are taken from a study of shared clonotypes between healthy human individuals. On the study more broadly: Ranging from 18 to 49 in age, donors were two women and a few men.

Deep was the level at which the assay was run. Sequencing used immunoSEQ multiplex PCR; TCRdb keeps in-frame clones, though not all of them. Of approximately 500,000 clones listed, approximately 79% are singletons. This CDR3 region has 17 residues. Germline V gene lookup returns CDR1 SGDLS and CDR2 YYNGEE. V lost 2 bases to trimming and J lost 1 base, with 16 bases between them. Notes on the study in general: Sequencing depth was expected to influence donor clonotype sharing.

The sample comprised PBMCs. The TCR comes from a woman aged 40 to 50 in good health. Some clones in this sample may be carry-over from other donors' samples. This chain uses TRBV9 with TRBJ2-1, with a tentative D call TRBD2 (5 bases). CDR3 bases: TGTGCCAGCAGCGTTCTGGGTCGGGGATTATCCTACAATGAGCAGTTCTTC. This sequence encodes CASSVLGRGLSYNEQFF.